One sample yielded the 7 T cell receptor beta chains listed below, sequenced in a study of a mutant IDH1 vaccine in newly diagnosed glioma. These receptors' targets are unknown. The time point was: week 47, end of study. Doses of 300 ug of mutant IDH1 20-mer peptide were given with topical imiquimod. Assay used: immunoSEQ multiplex PCR; TCRdb lists only in-frame clones, some missing. The table includes around 60,000 clones, 75% to 90% detected once. The sequenced sample was PBMCs, obtained from a glioma patient whose treatment included an IDH1 peptide vaccine. These TCRs come from a man aged 25-45 years with glioma.

The chain links TRBV7-9 to TRBJ1-1, with D possibly matching TRBD1 (6 bases). This CDR3 is built from 16 residues. The V end was cut by 4 bases, the J end by 1 base, with 16 bases between. Per germline, CDR1 SEHNR and CDR2 FQNEAQ (reference sequence). The CDR3 coding sequence is TGTGCCAGCAGCTCAGGGGTCGTGGCGGGGAACACTGAAGCTTTCTTT. It translates to CASSSGVVAGNTEAFF. Full variable domain (rest looked up from reference TRBV7-9 and TRBJ1-1): DTGVSQNPRHKITKRGQNVTFRCDPISEHNRLYWYRQTLGQGPEFLTYFQNEAQLEKSRLLSDRFSAERPKGSFSTLEIQRTEQGDSAMYLCASSSGVVAGNTEAFFGQGTRLTVV.

The chain joins TRBV6-4 to TRBJ2-6, with D possibly being TRBD1 (5 bases). V lost 2 bases, J lost 0 bases, and 11 bases lay in between. This CDR3 spans 17 amino acids. The germline CDR1 and CDR2 sequences are MRHNA and SNTAGT. In nucleotides, the CDR3 is TGTGCCAGCAGTGACGCAGACAGTTACTCTGGGGCCAACGTCCTGACTTTC. This sequence encodes CASSDADSYSGANVLTF.

The chain uses TRBV27 and TRBJ1-2; D may be TRBD1 (5 bases). V was cut by 2 bases and J by 1 base, with 14 bases left in between. The germline V gene encodes CDR1 MNHEY and CDR2 SMNVEV (reference sequence). The CDR3 length is 16 residues. The CDR3 region is CASSLRQGALNYGYTF. The CDR3 nucleotides are TGTGCCAGCAGTTTAAGGCAGGGCGCTCTTAACTATGGCTACACCTTC.

The V gene is TRBV6-1, the J gene TRBJ2-7; possibly TRBD1 or TRBD2 for D (7 bases each). This CDR3 has 16 residues. Germline V gene lookup returns CDR1 MNHNS and CDR2 SASEGT. The V end was cut by 0 bases, the J end by 0 bases, with 12 bases between. The CDR3 region has the DNA TGTGCCAGCAGTGAAGCTGTCAGGGGGGGCTCCTACGAGCAGTACTTC. It codes for CASSEAVRGGSYEQYF.

The chain uses TRBV28 and TRBJ2-7; D gene uncertain. V lost 2 bases to trimming and J lost 3 bases, with 2 bases between them. This CDR3 spans 11 amino acids. Per germline, CDR1 MDHEN and CDR2 SYDVKM. CDR3 sequence (DNA): TGTGCCAGCAGTTTACGCTACGAGCAGTACTTC. Translation gives CASSLRYEQYF. The full variable domain, completed using reference TRBV28 and TRBJ2-7, is DVKVTQSSRYLVKRTGEKVFLECVQDMDHENMFWYRQDPGLGLRLIYFSYDVKMKEKGDIPEGYSVSREKKERFSLILESASTNQTSMYLCASSLRYEQYFGPGTRLTVT.

The J gene is TRBJ2-1, the V gene TRBV19; 9 bases map to TRBD2. CDR1 and CDR2 (germline): LNHDA, SQIVND (reference sequence). CDR3 length: 14 amino acids. V dropped 7 bases and J dropped 2; count of bases not matched to a gene: 3. The CDR3 spells CASMAGGPYNEQFF. The CDR3 DNA sequence: TGTGCCAGTATGGCGGGGGGGCCCTACAATGAGCAGTTCTTC.

The gene calls are TRBV6-5 and TRBJ2-2; 8 nucleotides line up with TRBD2. Germline V lookup: CDR1 MNHEY, CDR2 SVGAGI. The V segment lost 0 bases and the J segment 6 bases; nucleotides outside the gene matches: 6. This CDR3 is built from 16 residues. CDR3 protein: CASSYSKTSVAGELFF. The CDR3, as DNA: TGTGCCAGCAGTTACTCGAAGACTAGCGTCGCCGGGGAGCTGTTTTTT.